The T cell receptor (beta chain) under discussion was sequenced for a study of CD8 T cells in ankylosing spondylitis. The germline CDR1 and CDR2 sequences are LGHDT and YNNKEL (reference sequence). V was pared by 2 bases and J by 5 bases, with 7 bases between. The CDR3 is 12 residues long. This clonotype has ten or more counts. Its antigen is currently unknown. Quantitative 5'-RACE with molecular barcodes produced the TCR beta libraries. TCRdb recomputed calls from the 5' RACE reads with MiXCR, one row per CDR3 protein. The sample lists about 240,000 distinct CDR3 sequences; roughly 8.2% were seen once. Findings and caveats of the study: Among TCR beta sequences, a motif of eight highly homologous variants appeared characteristic of ankylosing spondylitis blood. Clones linked to disease were reported to show significant enrichment in matched ankylosing spondylitis synovial fluid. Certain motif variants had earlier appeared in reactive arthritis synovial fluid and blood.

The rearrangement joins TRBV3-1 to TRBJ2-7, with D unresolved. The sequencing sample was made of blood, either unsorted or a sorted T cell fraction (not recorded which). The sequence derives from a female donor with ankylosing spondylitis or in good health (not recorded which). CDR3 in amino acids: CASSQSVHEQYF. CDR3 in DNA: TGTGCCAGCAGCCAATCGGTCCACGAGCAGTACTTC.